This T cell receptor beta chain emerged from a study of T cells in Graves' hyperthyroidism and ophthalmopathy. Findings and limits, study-wide: Clonotypes that were expanded in thyroid above 0.001 mostly appeared in blood too.

RNA transcripts served as the template for amplifying TCR beta CDR3 regions. Using the HTBI primer set, a first-round RT-PCR was run on the TCR CDR3. MiXCR was run by TCRdb on the multiplex PCR reads, yielding one entry per CDR3 protein. The profile shows about 500,000 distinct CDR3 sequences, about 15% of them singletons. This CDR3 has 14 residues. Trimming stripped 0 bases from V and 5 bases from J, with 7 bases between. Germline-derived CDR1 and CDR2 are LGHNA and YSLEER. This clonotype has more than one count but fewer than ten. Its specificity is not known. Every diagnosis used clinical symptoms, serum thyroxine and TRAb, thyroid ultrasound and orbital computed tomography.

The J gene is TRBJ2-2, the V gene TRBV4-3; no reliable D call. The receptor's source is a young woman with Graves' ophthalmopathy. Input material: blood. CDR3 DNA sequence: TGCGCCAGCAGCCAAGACCGAACAACCGGGGAGCTGTTTTTT. This gives the protein CASSQDRTTGELFF.